One sample yielded the 11 T cell receptor beta chains listed below, sequenced in a study of PD-L1 blockade in urothelial cancer. Time point given: peripheral blood 6 weeks after treatment start. Libraries were prepared by immunoSEQ multiplex PCR; TCRdb keeps only in-frame clonotypes and omits some of them. The data hold approximately 83,000 clones, with less than 85% observed a single time. The sample was PBMCs, taken around atezolizumab (anti-PD-L1) treatment. The receptors were sampled from a man aged 65 to 85 with urothelial cancer.

This clone was counted a single time. The rearrangement uses TRBV5-6 and TRBJ1-2; TRBD1 might be the D (6 bases). Deletions cut 1 base from V and 0 bases from J, with 13 bases between. This CDR3 comprises 16 residues. The V gene's germline CDR1 is SGHDT and CDR2 YYEEEE. DNA of the CDR3: TGTGCCAGCAGCTTGTACGCAGGGGCGACTAACTATGGCTACACCTTC. Protein product: CASSLYAGATNYGYTF.

The J gene is TRBJ2-3, the V gene TRBV7-9; 8 bases are a match to TRBD2. There are 17 residues in the CDR3. CDR1 and CDR2 from the germline V gene are SEHNR and FQNEAQ (reference sequence). V was pared by 5 bases and J by 3 bases, with 13 bases of the junction left unmatched. CDR3 residues: CASSEYSGLAVTDTQYF. The CDR3 bases are TGTGCCAGCAGCGAATACTCCGGACTAGCTGTTACAGATACGCAGTATTTT.

This sequence joins TRBV27 and TRBJ1-2; 10 bases line up with TRBD1. After removal of 3 bases from V and 4 bases from J, the junction contained 8 bases not matched to a gene. The CDR3 runs to 16 residues. Germline V gene lookup returns CDR1 MNHEY and CDR2 SMNVEV (reference sequence). CDR3 nucleotides: TGTGCCAGCAGTTTCCGGACAGGGGGTTTTAGCTATGGCTACACCTTC. This gives the protein CASSFRTGGFSYGYTF.

The rearrangement uses TRBV5-6 and TRBJ2-2, with TRBD2 identical over 9 bases. The CDR3 loop spans 14 amino acids. Germline V gene data show CDR1 as SGHDT and CDR2 as YYEEEE. Unmatched junction bases numbered 3, after V lost 4 bases and J lost 5 bases. CDR3 in amino acids: CASSLTSGTGELFF. The CDR3 DNA sequence: TGTGCCAGCAGCCTTACTAGCGGGACCGGGGAGCTGTTTTTT.

The chain is built from TRBV5-4 and TRBJ2-7, with a tentative D call TRBD1 (5 bases). With 0 bases removed from V and 7 bases from J, the gap between germline ends came to 11 bases. This CDR3 contains 13 residues. Germline V gene data show CDR1 as SGHNT and CDR2 as YYREEE (reference sequence). In DNA, the CDR3 is TGTGCCAGCAGCTTGGATATGGCAGGGGAGCAGTACTTC. This sequence encodes CASSLDMAGEQYF.

The rearrangement joins TRBV5-1 to TRBJ2-5; TRBD1 matches at 8 bases. Trimming removed 3 bases from V and 2 bases from J; junction bases left unmatched: 12. CDR1 SGHRS and CDR2 YFSETQ come from the germline V gene. The CDR3 is made up of 17 amino acids. The CDR3 sequence: CASSWTGTGRDQETQYF. Written as DNA, the CDR3 is TGCGCCAGCAGCTGGACAGGGACAGGTCGCGATCAAGAGACCCAGTACTTC.

The J gene is TRBJ1-2, the V gene TRBV5-5; D not resolved. This CDR3 contains 13 residues. The V gene's germline CDR1 is SGHKS and CDR2 YYEKEE (reference sequence). Trimming took 0 bases from V and 4 from J, leaving 7 bases between them. This CDR3 reads CASSLGGVYGYTF. The CDR3 bases are TGTGCCAGCAGCTTGGGCGGGGTCTATGGCTACACCTTC.

This clone was seen once. The rearrangement links TRBV9 to TRBJ2-3; D perhaps matches TRBD2 (5 bases). The CDR3 runs to 15 residues. Germline CDR1 reads SGDLS; CDR2 reads YYNGEE. The V end was cut by 0 bases, the J end by 2 bases, with 10 bases between. The CDR3 DNA reads as TGTGCCAGCAGCGTAGTGGGAGACCACACAGATACGCAGTATTTT. The encoded protein is CASSVVGDHTDTQYF. The full variable domain, rest sourced from reference TRBV9 and TRBJ2-3, is DSGVTQTPKHLITATGQRVTLRCSPRSGDLSVYWYQQSLDQGLQFLIQYYNGEERAKGNILERFSAQQFPDLHSELNLSSLELGDSALYFCASSVVGDHTDTQYFGPGTRLTVL.

This sequence joins TRBV10-1 and TRBJ2-3; 7 bases line up with TRBD1. The CDR3 totals 15 residues. Trimming at V came to 8 bases and at J to 2 bases, leaving 10 bases not matched to a gene. The germline V gene encodes CDR1 WNHNN and CDR2 SYGVQD (reference sequence). In DNA, the CDR3 is TGCGCCAGCCTACAAGGGACAGAGAACACAGATACGCAGTATTTT. Translation: CASLQGTENTDTQYF.

V is TRBV5-1 and J is TRBJ2-5, with D perhaps TRBD2 (5 bases). V lost 0 bases to trimming and J lost 7 bases, with 10 bases between them. Germline V gives CDR1 SGHRS, CDR2 YFSETQ. The CDR3 length is 13 residues. The CDR3 spells CASSLGSGGTQYF. In DNA, the CDR3 is TGCGCCAGCAGCTTGGGGAGCGGTGGGACCCAGTACTTC.

The CDR3 sequence: CSVQRGDYEQYF. For the CDR3, the DNA is TGCAGCGTTCAACGCGGGGACTACGAGCAGTACTTC. The V call is TRBV29-1, the J call TRBJ2-7, with a weak D call TRBD2 (6 bases). This CDR3 is 12 amino acids long. The germline CDR1 and CDR2 sequences are SQVTM and ANQGSEA. V lost 5 bases and J 3 bases, leaving 11 bases between the germline ends.